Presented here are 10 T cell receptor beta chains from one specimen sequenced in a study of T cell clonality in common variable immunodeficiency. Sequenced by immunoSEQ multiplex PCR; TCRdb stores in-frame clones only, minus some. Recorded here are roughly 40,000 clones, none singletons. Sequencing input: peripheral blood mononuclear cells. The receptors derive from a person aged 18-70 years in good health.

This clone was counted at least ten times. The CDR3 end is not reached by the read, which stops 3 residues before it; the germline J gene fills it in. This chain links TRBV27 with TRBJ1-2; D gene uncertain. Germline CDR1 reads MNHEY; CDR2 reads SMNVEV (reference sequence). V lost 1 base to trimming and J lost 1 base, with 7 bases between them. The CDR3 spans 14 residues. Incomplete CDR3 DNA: TGTGCCAGCAGTTTATTGAAGGGTAACTATGGC. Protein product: CASSLLKGNYG. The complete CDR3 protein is CASSLLKGNYGYTF.

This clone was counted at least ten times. CDR3 protein: CASSIDRGYEQYF. The CDR3 DNA, read in part, is TGTGCCAGTAGTATAGACAGGGGCTACGAG. The V and J genes are TRBV19 and TRBJ2-7, with D possibly being TRBD1 (6 bases). The read ends 3 residues shy of where the CDR3 ends; the end is completed using the germline J gene. The CDR3 has 13 residues. The V end lost 0 bases, the J end lost 3 bases, and 6 bases lay between the germline ends. Germline lookup yields CDR1 LNHDA and CDR2 SQIVND (reference sequence).

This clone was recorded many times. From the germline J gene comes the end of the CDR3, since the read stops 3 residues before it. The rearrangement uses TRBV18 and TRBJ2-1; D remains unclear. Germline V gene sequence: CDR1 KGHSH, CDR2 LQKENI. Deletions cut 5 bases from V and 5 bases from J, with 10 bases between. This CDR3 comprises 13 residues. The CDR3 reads CASSMTRNNEQFF. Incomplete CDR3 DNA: TGTGCCAGCTCAATGACGCGGAACAATGAG.

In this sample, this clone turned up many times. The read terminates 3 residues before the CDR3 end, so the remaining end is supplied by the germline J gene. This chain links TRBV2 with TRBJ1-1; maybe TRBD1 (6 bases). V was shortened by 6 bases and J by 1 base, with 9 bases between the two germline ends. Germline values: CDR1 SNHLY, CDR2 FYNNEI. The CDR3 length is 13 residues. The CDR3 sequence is CASSGTPNTEAFF. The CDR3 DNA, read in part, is TGTGCCAGCAGCGGGACACCGAACACTGAA.

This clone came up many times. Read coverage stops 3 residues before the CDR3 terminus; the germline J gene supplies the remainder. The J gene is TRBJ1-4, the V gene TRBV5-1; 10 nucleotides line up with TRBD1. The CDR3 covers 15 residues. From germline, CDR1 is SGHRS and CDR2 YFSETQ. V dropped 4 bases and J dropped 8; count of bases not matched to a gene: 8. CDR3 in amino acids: CASSIDGTGAEKLFF. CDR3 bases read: TGCGCCAGCAGCATTGACGGGACAGGGGCCGAAAAA.

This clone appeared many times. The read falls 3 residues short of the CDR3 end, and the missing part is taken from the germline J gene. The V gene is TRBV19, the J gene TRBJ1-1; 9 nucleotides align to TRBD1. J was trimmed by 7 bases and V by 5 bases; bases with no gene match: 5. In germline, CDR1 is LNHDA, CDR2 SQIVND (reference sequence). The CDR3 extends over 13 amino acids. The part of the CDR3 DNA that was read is TGTGCCAGTAGTTCACAGGGGGCGGATGAA. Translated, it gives CASSSQGADE. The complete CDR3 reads CASSSQGADEAFF.

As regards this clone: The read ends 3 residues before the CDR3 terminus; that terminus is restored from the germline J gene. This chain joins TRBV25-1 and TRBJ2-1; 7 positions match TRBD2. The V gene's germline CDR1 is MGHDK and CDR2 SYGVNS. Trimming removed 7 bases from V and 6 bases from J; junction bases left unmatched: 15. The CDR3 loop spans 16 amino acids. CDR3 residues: CASNPQGREGRNEQFF. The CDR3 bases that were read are TGTGCCAGCAATCCCCAAGGCAGGGAGGGTCGCAATGAG.

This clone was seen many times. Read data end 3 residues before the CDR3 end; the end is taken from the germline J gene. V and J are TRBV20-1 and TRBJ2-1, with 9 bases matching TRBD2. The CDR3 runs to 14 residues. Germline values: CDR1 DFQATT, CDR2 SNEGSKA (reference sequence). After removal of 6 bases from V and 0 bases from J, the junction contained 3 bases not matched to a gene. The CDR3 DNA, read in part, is TGCAGTGCCCTTAGCGGGAGCTCCTACAATGAG. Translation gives CSALSGSSYNE. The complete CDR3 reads CSALSGSSYNEQFF.

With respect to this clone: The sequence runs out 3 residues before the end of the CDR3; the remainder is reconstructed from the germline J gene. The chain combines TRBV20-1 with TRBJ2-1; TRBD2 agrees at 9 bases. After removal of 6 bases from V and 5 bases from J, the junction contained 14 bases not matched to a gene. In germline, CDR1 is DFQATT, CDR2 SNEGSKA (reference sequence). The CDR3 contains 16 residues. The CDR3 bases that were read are TGCAGTGCCAAGCCTCCAAGCGGGGGGCCGCACAATGAG. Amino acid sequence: CSAKPPSGGPHNE. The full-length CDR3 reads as CSAKPPSGGPHNEQFF.

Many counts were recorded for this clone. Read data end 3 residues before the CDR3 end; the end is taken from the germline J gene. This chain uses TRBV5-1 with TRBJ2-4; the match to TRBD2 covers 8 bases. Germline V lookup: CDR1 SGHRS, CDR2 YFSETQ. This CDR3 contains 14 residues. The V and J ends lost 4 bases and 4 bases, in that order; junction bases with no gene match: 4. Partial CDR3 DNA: TGCGCCAGCAGCCCCGGGGGGGAAAAAAACATT. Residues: CASSPGGEKNI. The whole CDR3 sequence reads CASSPGGEKNIQYF.